These 10 T cell receptor beta chains came from one sample sequenced in a study of T cell changes during pregnancy in multiple sclerosis. Method: immunoSEQ multiplex PCR; TCRdb's copy keeps in-frame clones and lacks some. The sample holds tens of thousands of clones, about 90% seen once. Sequencing used CD4+ T cells from peripheral blood mononuclear cells, obtained in the second trimester of pregnancy. All receptors derive from a female donor with multiple sclerosis, enrolled in a pregnancy study.

The chain links TRBV10-3 to TRBJ2-2, with D possibly TRBD1 on 5 matching bases. Trimming stripped 4 bases from V and 3 bases from J, with 9 bases between. This CDR3 has 14 residues. Germline V lookup: CDR1 ENHRY, CDR2 SYGVKD. The CDR3 DNA is TGTGCCATCAGTGGAGACAGACACACCGGGGAGCTGTTTTTT. Protein sequence: CAISGDRHTGELFF.

The rearrangement links TRBV6-5 to TRBJ1-1; possibly TRBD1 for D (6 bases). The CDR3 has 15 amino acids. CDR1 and CDR2 from the germline V gene are MNHEY and SVGAGI. Deletions cut 0 bases from V and 0 bases from J, with 8 bases between. CDR3: CASSYSRTVNTEAFF. The DNA of the CDR3 is TGTGCCAGCAGTTACTCGAGGACAGTGAACACTGAAGCTTTCTTT.

This sequence joins TRBV7-2 and TRBJ1-2; 8 bases are a match to TRBD1. CDR1 is SGHTA and CDR2 is FQGNSA in the germline V gene. This CDR3 is built from 14 residues. J lost 8 bases, V lost 5 bases, and 10 bases had no gene match. The chain's CDR3 is CASSRGQGEGGYTF. As DNA, the CDR3 is TGTGCCAGCAGCCGTGGACAGGGAGAGGGGGGCTACACCTTC.

The J gene is TRBJ2-5, the V gene TRBV6-1, with 13 bases identical to TRBD2. This CDR3 contains 16 residues. After removal of 1 base from V and 5 bases from J, the junction contained 4 bases not matched to a gene. Germline V gene lookup returns CDR1 MNHNS and CDR2 SASEGT. CDR3 protein: CASSEVTSGGAETQYF. The CDR3 DNA sequence: TGTGCCAGCAGTGAAGTAACTAGCGGGGGGGCTGAGACCCAGTACTTC.

The genes are TRBV10-3 and TRBJ2-3; 7 positions agree with TRBD1. The CDR3 runs to 12 residues. With 7 bases clipped from V and 3 bases from J, the junction kept 1 base outside the gene matches. CDR1 ENHRY and CDR2 SYGVKD come from the germline V gene. The CDR3 sequence: CAITGGTDTQYF. CDR3 DNA: TGTGCCATCACAGGGGGAACAGATACGCAGTATTTT.

The genes are TRBV10-3 and TRBJ1-2; D unclear. Germline lookup yields CDR1 ENHRY and CDR2 SYGVKD. Trimming cost V 2 bases and J 2 bases, with 6 bases left between them. The CDR3 consists of 13 residues. CDR3 region: CAISEAGNYGYTF. The DNA of the CDR3 is TGTGCCATCAGTGAGGCGGGGAACTATGGCTACACCTTC.

The chain combines TRBV28 with TRBJ1-4, with a tentative D call TRBD1 (6 bases). This CDR3 has 13 amino acids. Germline V gives CDR1 MDHEN, CDR2 SYDVKM. V was shortened by 6 bases and J by 5 bases, with 10 bases between the two germline ends. The CDR3 DNA reads as TGTGCCAGCAGCGGGACACGAAATGAAAAACTGTTTTTT. Translation gives CASSGTRNEKLFF.

The chain recombines TRBV5-4 with TRBJ1-4; TRBD1 matches at 8 bases. After removal of 4 bases from V and 8 bases from J, the junction contained 10 bases not matched to a gene. This CDR3 is built from 15 residues. The germline V gene has CDR1 SGHNT and CDR2 YYREEE (reference sequence). Here the CDR3 DNA reads TGTGCCAGCAGCGGACCTCAGGGGGCTGGGGAAAAACTGTTTTTT. Protein sequence: CASSGPQGAGEKLFF. Complete variable domain (other parts from reference TRBV5-4 and TRBJ1-4): ETGVTQSPTHLIKTRGQQVTLRCSSQSGHNTVSWYQQALGQGPQFIFQYYREEENGRGNFPPRFSGLQFPNYSSELNVNALELDDSALYLCASSGPQGAGEKLFFGSGTQLSVL.

The rearrangement joins TRBV4-2 to TRBJ2-6; 9 nucleotides align to TRBD1. The J segment lost 2 bases and the V segment lost 4 bases, leaving 6 bases of the junction unmatched. Per the germline V gene, CDR1 is LGHNA and CDR2 is YNFKEQ. This CDR3 spans 17 amino acids. CDR3 bases: TGTGCCAGCAGCCGGGGACAGGGTCACACTGGGGCCAACGTCCTGACTTTC. It specifies CASSRGQGHTGANVLTF.

This clone was seen a handful of times. The chain links TRBV27 to TRBJ1-4, with a tentative D call TRBD1 (5 bases). Trimming took off 4 bases at V and 0 bases at J, with 9 bases between the two ends. Per germline, CDR1 MNHEY and CDR2 SMNVEV (reference sequence). The CDR3 loop spans 15 amino acids. This CDR3 is CASSSRGATNEKLFF. In nucleotides, the CDR3 is TGTGCCAGCAGTTCCCGGGGGGCAACTAATGAAAAACTGTTTTTT.